Listed below are T cell receptor beta chains from one sample, sequenced in a study of blood T cell repertoires in COVID-19. Produced via immunoSEQ multiplex PCR; TCRdb's table is partial and in-frame only. Of 55,000 to 70,000 clones in the sample, 80% to 90% are singletons; the top ten hold about a tenth. Sequenced sample: peripheral blood. The source is a woman aged 18-29 years with acute or convalescent COVID-19. CDR3s include the opening cysteine and the closing phenylalanine or tryptophan. The order of the fields is CDR3 protein, CDR3 DNA, J gene, clone size, V gene, D gene. A D gene is named only where the DNA matches it firmly. Clone size is given for some rows only: seen once, a few or many times, or a class if the clone is expanded.

CDR3aa: CASSVTGGRQETQYF
CDR3nt: TGTGCCAGCAGCGTGACAGGGGGTCGGCAAGAGACCCAGTACTTC
j_gene: TRBJ2-5
abundance: once
v_gene: TRBV3-1/TRBV3-2
d_gene: TRBD1

CDR3aa: CAPPGRCLRPQHF
CDR3nt: TGTGCCCCCCCCGGGAGGTGCCTACGGCCCCAGCATTTT
j_gene: TRBJ1-5
abundance: -
v_gene: TRBV12-5
d_gene: -

CDR3aa: CASSTSGYEQYF
CDR3nt: TGTGCCAGCAGTACTAGCGGCTACGAGCAGTACTTC
j_gene: TRBJ2-7
abundance: -
v_gene: TRBV28
d_gene: TRBD2

CDR3aa: CAWTEFGRIYEQYF
CDR3nt: TGTGCCTGGACGGAATTCGGGAGGATCTACGAGCAGTACTTC
j_gene: TRBJ2-7
abundance: -
v_gene: TRBV30
d_gene: TRBD2

CDR3aa: CASSRQDRGKLFF
CDR3nt: TGTGCCAGCAGCAGGCAGGACAGGGGGAAACTGTTTTTT
j_gene: TRBJ1-4
abundance: -
v_gene: TRBV25-1
d_gene: TRBD1

CDR3aa: CASSEVIGRNTEAFF
CDR3nt: TGTGCCAGCAGTGAAGTTATAGGGAGGAACACTGAAGCTTTCTTT
j_gene: TRBJ1-1
abundance: -
v_gene: TRBV2
d_gene: -

CDR3aa: CSALEGGAAFF
CDR3nt: TGCAGCGCCCTCGAGGGGGGGGCGGCTTTCTTT
j_gene: TRBJ1-1
abundance: -
v_gene: TRBV29-1
d_gene: -

CDR3aa: CASSPQGVNEAFF
CDR3nt: TGTGCCAGCTCACCACAGGGGGTGAATGAAGCTTTCTTT
j_gene: TRBJ1-1
abundance: -
v_gene: TRBV18
d_gene: -

CDR3aa: CASSPVAGLVGKKTQYF
CDR3nt: TGCGCCAGCAGCCCCGTCGCAGGGTTAGTGGGGAAAAAGACCCAGTACTTC
j_gene: TRBJ2-5
abundance: -
v_gene: TRBV5-1
d_gene: -

CDR3aa: CATADDRVSNQPQHF
CDR3nt: TGTGCCACCGCGGACGACAGGGTTAGCAATCAGCCCCAGCATTTT
j_gene: TRBJ1-5
abundance: -
v_gene: TRBV24-1
d_gene: TRBD1

CDR3aa: CASSTPKAGLARSSGANVLTF
CDR3nt: TGTGCCAGCAGCACGCCAAAAGCAGGACTAGCGAGAAGCTCTGGGGCCAACGTCCTGACTTTC
j_gene: TRBJ2-6
abundance: -
v_gene: TRBV7-9
d_gene: TRBD2

CDR3aa: CASSPTGTSGEQFF
CDR3nt: TGTGCCAGCAGCCCCACCGGGACTAGCGGGGAGCAGTTCTTC
j_gene: TRBJ2-1
abundance: -
v_gene: TRBV7-9
d_gene: TRBD2

CDR3aa: CASSQEERRLTNYNEQFF
CDR3nt: TGCGCCAGCAGCCAAGAGGAGCGTAGGCTAACTAACTACAATGAGCAGTTCTTC
j_gene: TRBJ2-1
abundance: -
v_gene: TRBV4-1
d_gene: -

CDR3aa: CASSRGKGAIYEQYF
CDR3nt: TGTGCCAGCAGCAGGGGTAAGGGGGCCATCTACGAGCAGTACTTC
j_gene: TRBJ2-7
abundance: -
v_gene: TRBV14
d_gene: TRBD1

CDR3aa: CASSPVGGYDFHEQYF
CDR3nt: TGTGCCAGCAGCCCTGTTGGGGGGTACGATTTTCACGAGCAGTACTTC
j_gene: TRBJ2-7
abundance: -
v_gene: TRBV7-8
d_gene: -

CDR3aa: CASRPSLAVQETQYF
CDR3nt: TGTGCCAGCAGGCCCTCACTAGCGGTTCAAGAGACCCAGTACTTC
j_gene: TRBJ2-5
abundance: -
v_gene: TRBV6-5
d_gene: TRBD2

CDR3aa: CASSLTASPYEQYF
CDR3nt: TGTGCCAGCAGCTTGACAGCTTCCCCCTACGAGCAGTACTTC
j_gene: TRBJ2-7
abundance: -
v_gene: TRBV9
d_gene: -

CDR3aa: CASSRSGQGVNTEAFF
CDR3nt: TGCGCCAGCAGCCGTTCGGGACAGGGGGTGAACACTGAAGCTTTCTTT
j_gene: TRBJ1-1
abundance: -
v_gene: TRBV4-3
d_gene: TRBD1

CDR3aa: CSVGTSSTDTQYF
CDR3nt: TGCAGCGTCGGGACTAGTAGTACAGATACGCAGTATTTT
j_gene: TRBJ2-3
abundance: -
v_gene: TRBV29-1
d_gene: TRBD2

CDR3aa: CASSLRGVAGVPRIYNEQFF
CDR3nt: TGTGCCAGCAGCTTAAGGGGGGTAGCGGGGGTACCCAGGATTTACAATGAGCAGTTCTTC
j_gene: TRBJ2-1
abundance: -
v_gene: TRBV13
d_gene: TRBD2

CDR3aa: CASSWGPPRSYEQYF
CDR3nt: TGTGCCAGCAGTTGGGGGCCACCCCGCTCCTACGAGCAGTACTTC
j_gene: TRBJ2-7
abundance: few
v_gene: TRBV2
d_gene: -

CDR3aa: CASSLGDRVAGGTFF
CDR3nt: -
j_gene: TRBJ1-1
abundance: few
v_gene: TRBV5-6
d_gene: -

CDR3aa: CASRGQGGGETQYF
CDR3nt: TGTGCCAGCAGGGGACAGGGAGGAGGAGAGACCCAGTACTTC
j_gene: TRBJ2-5
abundance: -
v_gene: TRBV7-9
d_gene: TRBD1

CDR3aa: CASSYRLVSPTGGQDEQFF
CDR3nt: TGTGCCAGCAGTTACCGTTTAGTCTCTCCGACAGGGGGCCAGGATGAGCAGTTCTTC
j_gene: TRBJ2-1
abundance: -
v_gene: TRBV6-2/TRBV6-3
d_gene: TRBD1

CDR3aa: CASSLAGGAYNSPLHF
CDR3nt: TGCGCCAGCAGCTTGGCAGGGGGCGCTTATAATTCACCCCTCCACTTT
j_gene: TRBJ1-6
abundance: -
v_gene: TRBV5-1
d_gene: TRBD1

CDR3aa: CASSPRGYEQYF
CDR3nt: TGTGCCAGCAGCCCCAGGGGCTACGAGCAGTACTTC
j_gene: TRBJ2-7
abundance: -
v_gene: TRBV5-8
d_gene: -

CDR3aa: CASSLLDRGAYEQYF
CDR3nt: TGTGCCAGCAGTTTACTGGACAGGGGGGCCTACGAGCAGTACTTC
j_gene: TRBJ2-7
abundance: -
v_gene: TRBV28
d_gene: TRBD1